This T cell receptor beta chain came from a study of T cells in Graves' hyperthyroidism and ophthalmopathy. The hyperthyroidism patients had all been newly diagnosed, and their disease duration was under 2 months. Their ages ranged from 18 to 65 years. This clonotype has a count of ten or more. Relative to the germline gene, one junction end is altered; a read error may explain this. Researchers amplified the TCR beta CDR3 regions from RNA transcripts. HTBI primers were the set used in a first-round RT-PCR of the TCR CDR3. TCRdb called the multiplex PCR reads again in MiXCR, with one record for every CDR3 protein. This sample has about 210,000 distinct CDR3 sequences, with roughly 18% found just once. The CDR3 spans 15 residues. The germline V gene has CDR1 MNHEY and CDR2 SVGEGT.

The gene calls are TRBV6-2 or TRBV6-3 and TRBJ1-5; 7 positions match TRBD1. The sequencing input was blood. This clonotype originated in a man aged 45 to 65 with Graves' hyperthyroidism. The CDR3 DNA reads TGTGCCACCAGTAAGACAGGGAGCGGCAATCAGCCCCAGCATTTT. Its translation: CATSKTGSGNQPQHF.